This T cell receptor beta chain was documented in a study of blood T cell repertoires in COVID-19. The wider study: The samples span acute and convalescent COVID-19 from the United States, Italy and Spain. PBMCs, B-cell-depleted T cells, or T cells were the source of the cDNA or gDNA that made up the material.

How the authors handled the data: Scientists estimated how many nucleated cells there were by amplifying reference gene primers. Assay: immunoSEQ multiplex PCR; the TCRdb copy retains only in-frame clones and omits some. V, J and clone size derive from that table, while D and trimming were established from the DNA sequence. The sample lists 120,000 or so clones, 90% occurring once. Seattle's enrolled individuals joined amid active infection and were then monitored longitudinally. The CDR3 has 15 residues. V lost 9 bases, J lost 3 bases, and 17 bases lay in between. The germline gives CDR1 LNHDA, CDR2 SQIVND (reference sequence).

The receptor comes from a woman in her fifties or sixties with COVID-19, enrolled during active disease. The chain couples TRBV19 to TRBJ2-2; D gene uncertain. Input material: peripheral blood. The CDR3, as DNA: TGTGCCAGCCGGCTGAAGACACTGGACACCGGGGAGCTGTTTTTT. It is translated as CASRLKTLDTGELFF.